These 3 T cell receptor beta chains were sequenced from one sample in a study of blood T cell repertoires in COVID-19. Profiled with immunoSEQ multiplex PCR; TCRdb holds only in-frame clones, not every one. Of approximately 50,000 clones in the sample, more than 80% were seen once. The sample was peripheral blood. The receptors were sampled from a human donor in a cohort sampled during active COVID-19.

The chain's CDR3 is CASSLIAGTDTQYF. CDR3 nucleotide sequence: TGCGCCAGCAGCTTAATAGCGGGGACAGATACGCAGTATTTT. J is TRBJ2-3 and V is TRBV5-1, with 8 bases identical to TRBD2. V trimming: 2 bases; J trimming: 3 bases; junction bases outside the gene matches: 2. The CDR3 is 14 residues long. The germline gives CDR1 SGHRS, CDR2 YFSETQ.

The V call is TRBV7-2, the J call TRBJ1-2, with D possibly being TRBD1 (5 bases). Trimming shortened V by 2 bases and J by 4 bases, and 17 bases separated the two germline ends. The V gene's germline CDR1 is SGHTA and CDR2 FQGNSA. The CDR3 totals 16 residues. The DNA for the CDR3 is TGTGCCAGCAGCTTAATGGGGGGGTCCGCCTCCTATGGCTACACCTTC. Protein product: CASSLMGGSASYGYTF.

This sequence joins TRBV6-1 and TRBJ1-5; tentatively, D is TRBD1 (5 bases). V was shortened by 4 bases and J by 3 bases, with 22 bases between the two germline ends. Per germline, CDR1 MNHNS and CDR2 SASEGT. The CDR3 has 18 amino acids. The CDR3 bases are TGTGCCAGCAGTGTCCCTGGTCCAGGGACTTTTGACAATCAGCCCCAGCATTTT. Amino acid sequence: CASSVPGPGTFDNQPQHF.